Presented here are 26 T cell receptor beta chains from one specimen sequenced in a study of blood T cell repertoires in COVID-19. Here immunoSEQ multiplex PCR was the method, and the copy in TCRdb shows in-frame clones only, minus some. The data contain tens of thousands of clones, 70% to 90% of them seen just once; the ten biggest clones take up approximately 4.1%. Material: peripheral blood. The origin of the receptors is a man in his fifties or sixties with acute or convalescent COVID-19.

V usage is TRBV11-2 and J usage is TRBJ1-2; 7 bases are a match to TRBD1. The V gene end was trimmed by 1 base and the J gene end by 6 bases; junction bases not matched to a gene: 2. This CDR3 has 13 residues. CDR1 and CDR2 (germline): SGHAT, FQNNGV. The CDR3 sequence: CASSLVGTDGYTF. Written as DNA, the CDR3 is TGTGCCAGCAGCTTAGTTGGGACAGATGGCTACACCTTC.

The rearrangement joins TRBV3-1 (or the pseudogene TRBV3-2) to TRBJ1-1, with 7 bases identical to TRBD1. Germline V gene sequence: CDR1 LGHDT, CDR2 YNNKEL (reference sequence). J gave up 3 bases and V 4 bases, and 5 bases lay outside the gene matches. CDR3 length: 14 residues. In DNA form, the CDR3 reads TGTGCCAGCAGCCGAACAGGGGACGACACTGAAGCTTTCTTT. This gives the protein CASSRTGDDTEAFF.

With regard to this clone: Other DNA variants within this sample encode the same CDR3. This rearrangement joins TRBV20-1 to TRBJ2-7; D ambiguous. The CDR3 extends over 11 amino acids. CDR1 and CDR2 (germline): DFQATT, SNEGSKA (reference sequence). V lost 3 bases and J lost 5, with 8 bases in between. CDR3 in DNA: TGCAGTGCTAGCTCTGGGCACGAGCAGTACTTC. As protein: CSASSGHEQYF.

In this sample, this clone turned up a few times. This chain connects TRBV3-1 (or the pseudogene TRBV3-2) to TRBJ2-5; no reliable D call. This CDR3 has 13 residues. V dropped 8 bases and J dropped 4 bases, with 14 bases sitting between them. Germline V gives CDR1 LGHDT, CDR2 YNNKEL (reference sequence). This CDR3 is CASAEIWPETQYF. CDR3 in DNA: TGTGCCAGCGCGGAGATCTGGCCAGAGACCCAGTACTTC.

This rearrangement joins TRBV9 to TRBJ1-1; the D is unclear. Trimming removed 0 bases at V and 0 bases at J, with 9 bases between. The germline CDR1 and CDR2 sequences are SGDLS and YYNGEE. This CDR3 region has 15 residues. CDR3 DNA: TGTGCCAGCAGCGTAGATGCAGATCTGAACACTGAAGCTTTCTTT. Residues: CASSVDADLNTEAFF.

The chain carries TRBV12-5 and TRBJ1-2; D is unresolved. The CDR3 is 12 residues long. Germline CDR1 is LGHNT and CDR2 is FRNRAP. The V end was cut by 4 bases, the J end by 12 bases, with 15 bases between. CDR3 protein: CASGSERLDHTF. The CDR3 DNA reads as TGTGCTAGTGGTTCCGAGCGGCTCGATCACACCTTC.

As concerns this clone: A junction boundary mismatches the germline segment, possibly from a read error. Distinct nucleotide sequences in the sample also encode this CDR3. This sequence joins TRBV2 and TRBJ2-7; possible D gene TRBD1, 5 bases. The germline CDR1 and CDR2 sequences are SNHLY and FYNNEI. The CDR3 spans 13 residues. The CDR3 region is CASNLDRNYEQYF. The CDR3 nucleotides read TGCGCCAGCAACCTAGACAGAAACTACGAGCAGTACTTC.

CDR3 nucleotide sequence: TGTGCTAGTGGTTTGGTGGGCAGTGGGAGTGAAGCTTTCTTT. Residues: CASGLVGSGSEAFF. V gene TRBV12-5 combines with J gene TRBJ1-1; no reliable D call. The CDR3 sequence is 14 residues long. Germline CDR1 reads LGHNT; CDR2 reads FRNRAP. V gave up 0 bases and J gave up 7 bases, with 12 bases separating them. Looking up the rest from reference TRBV12-5 and TRBJ1-1 gives the full variable domain: DARVTQTPRHKVTEMGQEVTMRCQPILGHNTVFWYRQTMMQGLELLAYFRNRAPLDDSGMPKDRFSAEMPDATLATLKIQPSEPRDSAVYFCASGLVGSGSEAFFGQGTRLTVV.

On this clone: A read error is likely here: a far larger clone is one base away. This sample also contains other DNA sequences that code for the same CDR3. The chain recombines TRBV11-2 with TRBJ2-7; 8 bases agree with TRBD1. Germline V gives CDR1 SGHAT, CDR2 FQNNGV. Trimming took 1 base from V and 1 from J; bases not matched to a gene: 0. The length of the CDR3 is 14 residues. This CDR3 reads CASSLGTGSYEQYF. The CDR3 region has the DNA TGTGCCAGCAGCTTAGGGACAGGGTCCTACGAGCAGTACTTC.

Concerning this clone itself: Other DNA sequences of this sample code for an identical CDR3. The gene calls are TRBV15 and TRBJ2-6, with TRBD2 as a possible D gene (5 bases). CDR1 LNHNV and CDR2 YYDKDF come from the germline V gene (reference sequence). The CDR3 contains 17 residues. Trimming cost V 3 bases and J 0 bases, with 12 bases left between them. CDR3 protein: CATSRPTADSGANVLTF. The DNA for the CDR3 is TGTGCCACCAGCAGGCCTACAGCGGACTCTGGGGCCAACGTCCTGACTTTC.

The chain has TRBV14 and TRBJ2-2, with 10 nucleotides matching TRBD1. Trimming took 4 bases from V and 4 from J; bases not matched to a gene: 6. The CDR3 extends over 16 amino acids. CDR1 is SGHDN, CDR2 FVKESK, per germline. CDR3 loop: CASSPIGTGVTGELFF. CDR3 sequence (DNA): TGTGCCAGCAGCCCCATCGGGACAGGGGTCACCGGGGAGCTGTTTTTT.

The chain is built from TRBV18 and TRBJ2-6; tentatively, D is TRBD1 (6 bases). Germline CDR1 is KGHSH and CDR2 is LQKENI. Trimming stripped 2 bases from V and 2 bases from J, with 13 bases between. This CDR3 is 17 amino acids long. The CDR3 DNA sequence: TGTGCCAGCTCACCAACAGGGTCCTCGGCTGGGGCCAACGTCCTGACTTTC. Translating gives CASSPTGSSAGANVLTF. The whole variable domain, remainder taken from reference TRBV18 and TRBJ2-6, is NAGVMQNPRHLVRRRGQEARLRCSPMKGHSHVYWYRQLPEEGLKFMVYLQKENIIDESGMPKERFSAEFPKEGPSILRIQQVVRGDSAAYFCASSPTGSSAGANVLTFGAGSRLTVL.

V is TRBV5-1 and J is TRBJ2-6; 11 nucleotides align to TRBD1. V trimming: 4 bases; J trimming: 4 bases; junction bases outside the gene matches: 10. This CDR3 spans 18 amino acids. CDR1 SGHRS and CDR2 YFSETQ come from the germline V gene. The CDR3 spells CASSPSGQGERGANVLTF. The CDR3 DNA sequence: TGCGCCAGCAGCCCATCGGGACAGGGGGAGAGAGGGGCCAACGTCCTGACTTTC.

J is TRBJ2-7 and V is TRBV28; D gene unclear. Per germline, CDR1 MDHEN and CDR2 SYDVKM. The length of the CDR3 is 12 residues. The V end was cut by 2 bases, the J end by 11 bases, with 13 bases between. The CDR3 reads CASSLNWQKKYF. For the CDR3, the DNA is TGTGCCAGCAGTTTAAATTGGCAGAAAAAGTACTTC.

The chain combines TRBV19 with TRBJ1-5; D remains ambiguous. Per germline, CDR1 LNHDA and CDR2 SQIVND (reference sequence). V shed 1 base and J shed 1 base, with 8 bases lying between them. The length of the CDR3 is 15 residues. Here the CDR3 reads CASSIARGSNQPQHF. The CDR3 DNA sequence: TGTGCCAGTAGTATAGCAAGAGGAAGCAATCAGCCCCAGCATTTT.

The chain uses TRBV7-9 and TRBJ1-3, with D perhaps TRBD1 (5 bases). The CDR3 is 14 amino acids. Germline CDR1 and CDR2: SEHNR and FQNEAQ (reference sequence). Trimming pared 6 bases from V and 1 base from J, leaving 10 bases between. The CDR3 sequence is CASSLQASGNTIYF. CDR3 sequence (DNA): TGTGCCAGCAGTTTACAGGCATCTGGAAACACCATATATTTT.

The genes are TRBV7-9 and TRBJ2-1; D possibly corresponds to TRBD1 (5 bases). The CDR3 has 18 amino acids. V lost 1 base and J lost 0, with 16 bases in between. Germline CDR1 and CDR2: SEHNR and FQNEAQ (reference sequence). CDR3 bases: TGTGCCAGCAGCTTAGGCTACAGGTCTCCGAGCTCCTACAATGAGCAGTTCTTC. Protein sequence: CASSLGYRSPSSYNEQFF.

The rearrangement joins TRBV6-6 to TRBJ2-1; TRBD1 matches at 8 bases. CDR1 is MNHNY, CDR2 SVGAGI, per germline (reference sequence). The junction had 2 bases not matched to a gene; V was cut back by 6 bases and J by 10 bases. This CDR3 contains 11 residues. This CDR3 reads CASSWTGEQFF. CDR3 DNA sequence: TGTGCCAGCAGCTGGACAGGGGAGCAGTTCTTC.

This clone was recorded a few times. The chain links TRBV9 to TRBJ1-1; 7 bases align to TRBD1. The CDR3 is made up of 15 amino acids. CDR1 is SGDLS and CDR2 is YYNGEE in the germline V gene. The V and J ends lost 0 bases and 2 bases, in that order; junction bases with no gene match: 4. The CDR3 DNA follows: TGTGCCAGCAGCGTAGCTGGGACAGCCAACACTGAAGCTTTCTTT. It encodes CASSVAGTANTEAFF.

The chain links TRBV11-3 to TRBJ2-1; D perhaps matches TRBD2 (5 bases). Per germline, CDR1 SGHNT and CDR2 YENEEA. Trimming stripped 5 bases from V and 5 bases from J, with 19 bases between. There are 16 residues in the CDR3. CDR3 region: CASSSTGPSGHNEQFF. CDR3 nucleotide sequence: TGTGCCAGCAGCAGTACTGGGCCCAGCGGCCACAATGAGCAGTTCTTC. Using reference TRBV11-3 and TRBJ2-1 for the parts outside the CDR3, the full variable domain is EAGVVQSPRYKIIEKKQPVAFWCNPISGHNTLYWYLQNLGQGPELLIRYENEEAVDDSQLPKDRFSAERLKGVDSTLKIQPAELGDSAVYLCASSSTGPSGHNEQFFGPGTRLTVL.

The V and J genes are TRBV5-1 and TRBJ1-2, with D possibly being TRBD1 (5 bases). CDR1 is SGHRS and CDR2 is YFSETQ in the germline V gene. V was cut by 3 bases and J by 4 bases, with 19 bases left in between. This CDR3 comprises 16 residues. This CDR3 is CASSSAPPLGGYGYTF. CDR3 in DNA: TGCGCCAGCAGCTCCGCACCCCCGCTGGGGGGCTATGGCTACACCTTC.

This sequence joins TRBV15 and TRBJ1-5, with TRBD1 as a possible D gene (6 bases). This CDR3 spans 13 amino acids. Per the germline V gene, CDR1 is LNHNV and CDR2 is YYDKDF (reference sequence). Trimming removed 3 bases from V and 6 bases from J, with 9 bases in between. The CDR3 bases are TGTGCCACCAGCAGCAGGGGAAGTCAGCCCCAGCATTTT. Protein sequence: CATSSRGSQPQHF. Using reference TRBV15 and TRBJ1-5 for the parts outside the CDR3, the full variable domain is DAMVIQNPRYQVTQFGKPVTLSCSQTLNHNVMYWYQQKSSQAPKLLFHYYDKDFNNEADTPDNFQSRRPNTSFCFLDIRSPGLGDTAMYLCATSSRGSQPQHFGDGTRLSIL.

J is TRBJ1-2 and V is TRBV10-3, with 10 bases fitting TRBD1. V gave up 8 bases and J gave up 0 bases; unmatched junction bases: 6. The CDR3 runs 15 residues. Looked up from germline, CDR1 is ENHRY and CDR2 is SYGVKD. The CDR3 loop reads CAIGTGTGANYGYTF. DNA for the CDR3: TGTGCCATCGGAACCGGGACAGGGGCTAACTATGGCTACACCTTC.

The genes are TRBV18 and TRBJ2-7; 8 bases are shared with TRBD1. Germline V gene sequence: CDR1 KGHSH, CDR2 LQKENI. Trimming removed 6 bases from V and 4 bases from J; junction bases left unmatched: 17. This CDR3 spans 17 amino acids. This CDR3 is CASSQDYWGQESYEQYF. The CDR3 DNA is TGTGCCAGCTCGCAGGATTATTGGGGACAGGAGTCTTACGAGCAGTACTTC.

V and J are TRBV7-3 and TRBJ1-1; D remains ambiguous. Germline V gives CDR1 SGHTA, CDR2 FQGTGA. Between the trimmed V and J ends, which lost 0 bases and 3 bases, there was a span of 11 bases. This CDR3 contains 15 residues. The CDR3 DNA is TGTGCCAGCAGCTTAACGAGGGATGAGGACACTGAAGCTTTCTTT. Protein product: CASSLTRDEDTEAFF.

The CDR3 region has the DNA TGTGCCAGCAGCGTAGGGGCAGAAACAGGTCAGCCCCAGCATTTT. It yields the protein CASSVGAETGQPQHF. The chain employs TRBV9 and TRBJ1-5, with D tentatively TRBD1 (5 bases). This CDR3 region has 15 residues. Trimming stripped 0 bases from V and 6 bases from J, with 13 bases between. Germline assignment: CDR1 SGDLS and CDR2 YYNGEE.